This is a list of T cell receptor beta chains from one sample in a study of beta chain features in type 1 diabetes. Measured with immunoSEQ multiplex PCR; TCRdb has only the in-frame clones, and not every one. The table shows 400,000 to 550,000 clones, with around 10% occurring only once. The source material was naive CD4+ T cells from blood. Receptors originate from a woman younger than 30 in good health. Both conserved end residues are trimmed from each CDR3. D genes are given only for firm matches.

V,D,CDR3
TRBV2,-,ASSDPPTATDTQY
TRBV7-2,TRBD1,ASTPGGTGDTEAF
TRBV9,-,ASSARTENTGELF
TRBV29-1,TRBD1,SVGDRLSTEAF
TRBV10-3,-,AISPRGGNSYEQY
TRBV4-3,-,ASSPGGYYEQY
TRBV13,-,ASSQTRTTEAF
TRBV7-9,-,ASSSFSGGSYNEQF
TRBV9,-,ASSASPSSYEQY
TRBV9,-,ASSNVGEAF
TRBV14,-,ASSQWQDYNEQF
TRBV7-2,-,ASSLTDTQY
TRBV6-5,-,ASRTTSNIQY
TRBV30,TRBD2,ACTKSRTSGRRRLQETQY
TRBV30,-,AWSSRVDEQF
TRBV19,-,ASRSFGGHQPQH
TRBV2,TRBD1,ARGQVNSPLH
TRBV7-2,-,ASSYTGSGANVLT
TRBV30,TRBD1,AWTPTGRSNQPQH
TRBV7-9,-,ASSVRGNTGELF
TRBV27,-,ASSLSHPRESYT
TRBV18,TRBD1,ASSPRTGGQETQY
TRBV9,-,ASSVGPDLNEQY
TRBV5-1,-,ASSLGRGQPQH
TRBV6-6,-,ASSLTGSAEAF
TRBV7-3,-,ASSPLGPSPGELF
TRBV7-9,-,ASSPHQAGSNYNEQF
TRBV7-2,-,ASSMSLHRSYEQY
TRBV7-3,-,ASSPGLSSGANVLT
TRBV15,TRBD1,ATSRDARGWNGYT